A single sample gave rise to the 20 T cell receptor beta chains below, sequenced in a study of blood T cell repertoires in COVID-19. Repertoires were generated with immunoSEQ multiplex PCR, while TCRdb's copy carries only in-frame clones and drops some. The sample lists 290,000 or so clones; approximately 93% were seen once. Sequencing input: peripheral blood. The receptor source for this set is a woman between 25 and 40 years old with COVID-19, enrolled during active disease.

This rearrangement joins TRBV25-1 to TRBJ1-4, with D unresolved. The CDR3 spans 14 residues. V was pared by 6 bases and J by 5 bases, with 13 bases between. Germline CDR1 and CDR2: MGHDK and SYGVNS. Here the CDR3 reads CASRQQGGNEKLFF. The CDR3 nucleotides are TGTGCCAGCAGACAACAAGGAGGGAATGAAAAACTGTTTTTT.

CDR3 DNA: TGTGCCACCAGTGATTCACAGACGGACTACAATGAGCAGTTCTTC. This translates into CATSDSQTDYNEQFF. The chain has TRBV24-1 and TRBJ2-1; D uncertain. The CDR3 spans 15 residues. Germline CDR1 is KGHDR and CDR2 is SFDVKD. Trimming shortened V by 2 bases and J by 3 bases, and 10 bases separated the two germline ends.

The rearrangement links TRBV18 to TRBJ2-7; the D gene is possibly TRBD2 (6 bases). The ends were cut back, 3 bases at V and 9 bases at J, with 15 bases in the middle. Per the germline V gene, CDR1 is KGHSH and CDR2 is LQKENI. The CDR3 is made up of 13 amino acids. CDR3 sequence reads: CASSPSGDGGQYF. Written as DNA, the CDR3 is TGTGCCAGCTCACCTTCGGGGGACGGCGGGCAGTACTTC.

This clone was recorded a few times. Other DNA sequences of this sample code for an identical CDR3. The rearrangement joins TRBV7-2 to TRBJ1-2; perhaps TRBD1 as D (5 bases). Germline V CDR1 and CDR2: SGHTA, FQGNSA. Between the trimmed V and J ends, which lost 1 base and 7 bases, there was a span of 7 bases. The CDR3 has 12 residues. The CDR3 DNA reads as TGTGCCAGCAGCTTAGGGGGGGGTGGCTACACCTTC. Translated, it gives CASSLGGGGYTF.

The V gene is TRBV4-1, the J gene TRBJ1-4; unclear D gene. The CDR3 runs 17 residues. V dropped 1 base and J dropped 6 bases, with 18 bases sitting between them. Germline assignment: CDR1 MGHRA and CDR2 YSYEKL. CDR3 nucleotides: TGCGCCAGCAGCCAAGCACCAGAGGCATTAAATTATGAAAAACTGTTTTTT. As protein: CASSQAPEALNYEKLFF.

V gene TRBV28 combines with J gene TRBJ2-5; D not certain. V was pared by 2 bases and J by 3 bases, with 13 bases between. The CDR3 runs to 15 residues. CDR1 and CDR2 (germline): MDHEN, SYDVKM. This CDR3 is CASSLRNSRKETQYF. In DNA form, the CDR3 reads TGTGCCAGCAGTTTAAGAAACAGCCGAAAAGAGACCCAGTACTTC.

The rearrangement joins TRBV19 to TRBJ1-1; D is perhaps TRBD1 (5 bases). Germline V gene sequence: CDR1 LNHDA, CDR2 SQIVND (reference sequence). This CDR3 spans 14 amino acids. Trimming cost V 7 bases and J 3 bases, with 15 bases left between them. The CDR3 coding sequence is TGTGCCAGTACCCGGGGCTGGGGGGACACTGAAGCTTTCTTT. Residues: CASTRGWGDTEAFF.

The V and J genes are TRBV19 and TRBJ1-5; 7 positions agree with TRBD1. This CDR3 comprises 14 residues. CDR1 is LNHDA and CDR2 is SQIVND in the germline V gene (reference sequence). Trimming took 6 bases from V and 3 from J; bases not matched to a gene: 5. CDR3 amino acids: CASSLQGINQPQHF. As DNA, the CDR3 is TGTGCCAGTAGCTTACAGGGGATCAATCAGCCCCAGCATTTT. Together with reference TRBV19 and TRBJ1-5, the CDR3 gives the full variable domain: DGGITQSPKYLFRKEGQNVTLSCEQNLNHDAMYWYRQDPGQGLRLIYYSQIVNDFQKGDIAEGYSVSREKKESFPLTVTSAQKNPTAFYLCASSLQGINQPQHFGDGTRLSIL.

The rearrangement joins TRBV7-3 to TRBJ1-2; 12 bases fit TRBD1. V shed 5 bases and J 7 bases; nucleotides not matched to a gene: 5. The CDR3 has 14 residues. The germline gives CDR1 SGHTA, CDR2 FQGTGA. Here the CDR3 reads CASSPAGQGAGYTF. Here the CDR3 DNA reads TGTGCCAGCAGCCCCGCGGGACAGGGGGCTGGCTACACCTTC.

V and J are TRBV6-5 and TRBJ2-2; no clear D gene. The germline V gene has CDR1 MNHEY and CDR2 SVGAGI. V was pared by 8 bases and J by 3 bases, with 16 bases between. The length of the CDR3 is 15 residues. The CDR3 here is CASGRLGPDTGELFF. The CDR3 nucleotides are TGTGCCAGCGGCAGACTGGGTCCAGACACCGGGGAGCTGTTTTTT.

The chain is built from TRBV5-1 and TRBJ2-7; TRBD1 is a possible D gene (6 bases). This CDR3 contains 13 residues. Trimming took 2 bases from V and 6 from J, leaving 12 bases between them. Germline lookup yields CDR1 SGHRS and CDR2 YFSETQ. The CDR3 DNA sequence: TGCGCCAGCAGCTTCACAGGGAAGGGCGAGCAGTACTTC. Amino acids: CASSFTGKGEQYF.

The V and J genes are TRBV27 and TRBJ1-5; tentatively, D is TRBD1 (6 bases). The CDR3 runs to 15 residues. The V end was cut by 6 bases, the J end by 9 bases, with 21 bases between. From germline, CDR1 is MNHEY and CDR2 SMNVEV (reference sequence). CDR3 nucleotides: TGTGCCAGCAGGATGACAGGAGCGGCTCGGTGGCCCCAGCATTTT. The encoded protein is CASRMTGAARWPQHF.

The V call is TRBV29-1, the J call TRBJ1-2; 8 bases align to TRBD1. In germline, CDR1 is SQVTM, CDR2 ANQGSEA. The CDR3 totals 13 residues. V lost 3 bases to trimming and J lost 5 bases; unmatched junction nucleotides: 5. The CDR3, as DNA: TGCAGCGTTGAGGACAGGGTAGGGTATGGCTACACCTTC. Encoded protein: CSVEDRVGYGYTF.

CDR3 DNA sequence: TGTGCCAGCAGATCTGGACAGGGAGGAAATTCACCCCTCCACTTT. It translates to CASRSGQGGNSPLHF. The chain links TRBV27 to TRBJ1-6; 8 bases are a match to TRBD1. Germline CDR1 MNHEY, CDR2 SMNVEV (reference sequence). J gave up 7 bases and V 6 bases, and 8 bases lay outside the gene matches. The CDR3 extends over 15 amino acids.

The chain recombines TRBV12-3 or TRBV12-4 with TRBJ1-1, with D possibly TRBD1 on 6 matching bases. The CDR3 totals 12 residues. V lost 7 bases and J 3 bases, leaving 9 bases between the germline ends. The CDR3 region is CASKTGYTEAFF. The CDR3 DNA sequence: TGTGCCAGCAAGACAGGTTACACTGAAGCTTTCTTT.

The J gene is TRBJ1-5, the V gene TRBV27, with a tentative D call TRBD1 (6 bases). Germline V CDR1 and CDR2: MNHEY, SMNVEV (reference sequence). The V gene lost 8 bases and the J gene lost 9 bases, with 11 bases spanning the gap. CDR3 length: 11 residues. The DNA for the CDR3 is TGTGCCAGCGGCCAGGGGCGGCCCCAGCATTTT. Translation gives CASGQGRPQHF.

This chain links TRBV2 with TRBJ1-5, with D possibly TRBD1 on 6 matching bases. The V gene's germline CDR1 is SNHLY and CDR2 FYNNEI. The length of the CDR3 is 14 residues. The germline V and J ends were trimmed by 7 bases and 4 bases, with 14 bases remaining between them. Here the CDR3 DNA reads TGTGCCAGCACACGGACAGATTCTAATCAGCCCCAGCATTTT. This codes for CASTRTDSNQPQHF.

CDR3 sequence reads: CASSLGGENIQYF. The CDR3 coding sequence is TGTGCCAGCAGCTTGGGAGGGGAAAACATTCAGTACTTC. The chain carries TRBV7-9 and TRBJ2-4; 7 nucleotides match TRBD2. This CDR3 has 13 residues. From germline, CDR1 is SEHNR and CDR2 FQNEAQ (reference sequence). Unmatched junction bases numbered 1, after V lost 3 bases and J lost 5 bases.

The CDR3 loop reads CASSLGRTGTHTEAFF. Written as DNA, the CDR3 is TGTGCCAGCAGCTTGGGGAGGACAGGGACTCACACTGAAGCTTTCTTT. This chain connects TRBV7-9 to TRBJ1-1; 8 bases are a match to TRBD1. This CDR3 spans 16 amino acids. V lost 3 bases to trimming and J lost 3 bases; unmatched junction nucleotides: 9. Germline V CDR1 and CDR2: SEHNR, FQNEAQ (reference sequence). Full variable domain (remainder filled in from reference TRBV7-9 and TRBJ1-1): DTGVSQNPRHKITKRGQNVTFRCDPISEHNRLYWYRQTLGQGPEFLTYFQNEAQLEKSRLLSDRFSAERPKGSFSTLEIQRTEQGDSAMYLCASSLGRTGTHTEAFFGQGTRLTVV.

The count of this clone is one. The genes are TRBV7-3 and TRBJ2-3; D might be TRBD2 (6 bases). The CDR3 is 14 residues long. CDR1 and CDR2 from the germline V gene are SGHTA and FQGTGA. V was clipped by 5 bases and J by 0 bases, with 9 bases between them. The CDR3 bases are TGTGCCAGCAGCCCTCTAGCGAGCACAGATACGCAGTATTTT. Translated: CASSPLASTDTQYF. Supplemented by reference TRBV7-3 and TRBJ2-3, the full variable domain reads GAGVSQTPSNKVTEKGKYVELRCDPISGHTALYWYRQSLGQGPEFLIYFQGTGAADDSGLPNDRFFAVRPEGSVSTLKIQRTERGDSAVYLCASSPLASTDTQYFGPGTRLTVL.